This T cell receptor (beta chain) appears in the sequencing data of a study of resident and recirculating memory T cells in vitiligo. Study-level background: Shave-biopsy epidermis from lesional and nonlesional skin was sequenced alongside PBMCs.

Stability required unchanged lesions during the previous 6 months. Anyone treated within the previous three months was excluded. Method: immunoSEQ multiplex PCR; TCRdb's copy keeps in-frame clones and lacks some. The sample holds 72,000 or so clones; under 95% are singletons and the top ten take approximately 4.7%. The CDR3 length is 15 residues. Trimming left V 5 bases short and J 4 bases short, with 17 bases between. The V gene's germline CDR1 is MDHEN and CDR2 SYDVKM. Sequencing input: blood. The TCR originated in a male donor with vitiligo. The V and J genes are TRBV28 and TRBJ1-2; TRBD1 might be the D (5 bases). CDR3 sequence (DNA): TGTGCCAGCAGTCCCCCAGACAGCCAGATCTATGGCTACACCTTC. Amino acid sequence: CASSPPDSQIYGYTF.